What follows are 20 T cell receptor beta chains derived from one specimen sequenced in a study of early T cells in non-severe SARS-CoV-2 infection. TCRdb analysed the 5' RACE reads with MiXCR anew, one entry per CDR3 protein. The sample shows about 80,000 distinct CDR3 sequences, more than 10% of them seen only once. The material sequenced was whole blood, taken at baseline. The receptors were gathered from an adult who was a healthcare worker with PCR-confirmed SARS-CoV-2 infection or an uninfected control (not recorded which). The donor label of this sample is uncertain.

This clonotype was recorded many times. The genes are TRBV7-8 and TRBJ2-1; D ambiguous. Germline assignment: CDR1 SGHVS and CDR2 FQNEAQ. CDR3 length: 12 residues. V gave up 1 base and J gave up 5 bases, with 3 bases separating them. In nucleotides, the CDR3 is TGTGCCAGCAGCTTAGGGCACAATGAGCAGTTCTTC. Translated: CASSLGHNEQFF.

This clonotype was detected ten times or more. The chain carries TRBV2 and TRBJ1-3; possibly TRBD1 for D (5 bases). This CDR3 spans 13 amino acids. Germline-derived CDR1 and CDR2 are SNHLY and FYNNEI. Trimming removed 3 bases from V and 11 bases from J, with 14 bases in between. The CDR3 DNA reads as TGTGCCAGCAGTGAGGGACGGAGGGTAGCCATATATTTT. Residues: CASSEGRRVAIYF.

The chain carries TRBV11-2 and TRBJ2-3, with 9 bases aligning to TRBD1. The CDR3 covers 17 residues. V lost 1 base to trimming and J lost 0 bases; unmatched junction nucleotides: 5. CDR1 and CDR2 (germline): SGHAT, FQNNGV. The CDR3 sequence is CASSLGTGGASTDTQYF. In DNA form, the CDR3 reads TGTGCCAGCAGCTTAGGCACAGGGGGCGCAAGCACAGATACGCAGTATTTT.

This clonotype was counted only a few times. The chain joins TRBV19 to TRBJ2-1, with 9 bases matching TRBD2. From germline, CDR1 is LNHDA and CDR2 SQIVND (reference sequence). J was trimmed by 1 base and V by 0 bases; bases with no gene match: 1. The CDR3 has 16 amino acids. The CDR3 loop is CASSIDLAGSYNEQFF. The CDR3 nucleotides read TGTGCCAGTAGTATAGACCTAGCGGGGTCCTACAATGAGCAGTTCTTC.

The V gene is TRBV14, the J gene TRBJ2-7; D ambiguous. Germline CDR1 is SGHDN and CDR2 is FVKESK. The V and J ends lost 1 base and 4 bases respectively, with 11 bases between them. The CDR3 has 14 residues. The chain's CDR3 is CASSQVAEPYEQYF. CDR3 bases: TGTGCCAGCAGCCAAGTGGCTGAACCTTACGAGCAGTACTTC.

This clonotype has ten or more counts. CDR3 nucleotides: TGCGCCAGCCAACAGGGATTGAACACTGAAGCTTTCTTT. Translated, it gives CASQQGLNTEAFF. This chain connects TRBV10-1 to TRBJ1-1, with D maybe TRBD1 (6 bases). CDR3 length: 13 residues. Germline assignment: CDR1 WNHNN and CDR2 SYGVQD (reference sequence). The V and J ends lost 8 bases and 0 bases respectively, with 10 bases between them.

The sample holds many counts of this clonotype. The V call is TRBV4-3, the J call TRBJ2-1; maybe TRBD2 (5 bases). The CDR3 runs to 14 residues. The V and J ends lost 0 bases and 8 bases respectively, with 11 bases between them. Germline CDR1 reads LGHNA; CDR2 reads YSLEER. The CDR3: CASSQDNGVDEQFF. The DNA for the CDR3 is TGCGCCAGCAGCCAAGATAACGGGGTGGATGAGCAGTTCTTC.

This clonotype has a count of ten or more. DNA for the CDR3: TGCAGCGCCCGAGGGGGCCACACCGGGGAGCTGTTTTTT. Translation: CSARGGHTGELFF. This chain joins TRBV29-1 and TRBJ2-2; 7 bases align to TRBD1. The CDR3 contains 13 residues. Trimming took 7 bases from V and 3 from J; bases not matched to a gene: 5. CDR1 is SQVTM, CDR2 ANQGSEA, per germline.

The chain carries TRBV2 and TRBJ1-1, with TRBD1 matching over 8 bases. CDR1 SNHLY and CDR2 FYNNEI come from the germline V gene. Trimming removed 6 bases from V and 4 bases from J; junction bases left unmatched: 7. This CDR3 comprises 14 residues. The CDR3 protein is CASRRTGLITEAFF. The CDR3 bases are TGTGCCAGCAGGAGGACAGGGTTGATCACTGAAGCTTTCTTT.

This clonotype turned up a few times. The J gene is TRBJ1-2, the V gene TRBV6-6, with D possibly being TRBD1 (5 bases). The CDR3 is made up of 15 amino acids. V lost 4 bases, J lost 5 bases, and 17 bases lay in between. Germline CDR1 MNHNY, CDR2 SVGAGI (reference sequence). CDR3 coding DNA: TGTGCCAGCAGTTCAGGAGGGACCCCGGGATATGGCTACACCTTC. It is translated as CASSSGGTPGYGYTF.

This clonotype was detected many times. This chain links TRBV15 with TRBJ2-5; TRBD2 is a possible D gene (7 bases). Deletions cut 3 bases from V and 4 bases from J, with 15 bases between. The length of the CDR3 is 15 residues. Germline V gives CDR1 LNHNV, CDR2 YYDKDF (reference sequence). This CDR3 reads CATSSATGGGETQYF. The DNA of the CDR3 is TGTGCCACCAGCAGTGCGACGGGGGGCGGAGAGACCCAGTACTTC. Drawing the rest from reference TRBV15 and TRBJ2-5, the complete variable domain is DAMVIQNPRYQVTQFGKPVTLSCSQTLNHNVMYWYQQKSSQAPKLLFHYYDKDFNNEADTPDNFQSRRPNTSFCFLDIRSPGLGDTAMYLCATSSATGGGETQYFGPGTRLLVL.

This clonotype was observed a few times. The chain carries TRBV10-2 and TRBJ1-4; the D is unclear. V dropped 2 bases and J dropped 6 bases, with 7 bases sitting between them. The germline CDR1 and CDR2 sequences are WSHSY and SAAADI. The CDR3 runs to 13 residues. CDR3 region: CASSEDFYEKLFF. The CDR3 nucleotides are TGCGCCAGCAGTGAGGATTTCTATGAAAAACTGTTTTTT.

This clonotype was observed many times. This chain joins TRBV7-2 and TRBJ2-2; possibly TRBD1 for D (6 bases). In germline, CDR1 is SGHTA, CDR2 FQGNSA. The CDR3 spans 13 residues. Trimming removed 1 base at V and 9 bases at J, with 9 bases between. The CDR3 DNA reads TGTGCCAGCAGCTTAGAGGGGGACCGGGAGCTGTTTTTT. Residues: CASSLEGDRELFF.

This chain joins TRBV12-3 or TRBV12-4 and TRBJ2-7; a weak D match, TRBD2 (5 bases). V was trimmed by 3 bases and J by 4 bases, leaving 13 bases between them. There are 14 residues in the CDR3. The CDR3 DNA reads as TGTGCCAGCAGTTTCGAGGGCCCCGGGTACGAGCAGTACTTC. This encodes CASSFEGPGYEQYF.

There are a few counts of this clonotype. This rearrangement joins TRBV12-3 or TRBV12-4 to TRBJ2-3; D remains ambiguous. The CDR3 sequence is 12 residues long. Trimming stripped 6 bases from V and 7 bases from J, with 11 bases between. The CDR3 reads CASRGLGYTQYF. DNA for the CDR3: TGTGCCAGCAGGGGCCTAGGGTATACGCAGTATTTT.

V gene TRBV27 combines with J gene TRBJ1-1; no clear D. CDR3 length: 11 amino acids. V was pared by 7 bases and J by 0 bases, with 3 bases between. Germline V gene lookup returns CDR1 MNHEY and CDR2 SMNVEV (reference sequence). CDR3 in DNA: TGTGCCAGCAAAGTGAACACTGAAGCTTTCTTT. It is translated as CASKVNTEAFF.

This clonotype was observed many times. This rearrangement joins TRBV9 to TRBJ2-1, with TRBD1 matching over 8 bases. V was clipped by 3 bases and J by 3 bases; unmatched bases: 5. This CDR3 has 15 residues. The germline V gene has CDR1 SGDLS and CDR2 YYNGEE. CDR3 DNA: TGTGCCAGCAGCGCGACAGGGGCGGACTACAATGAGCAGTTCTTC. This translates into CASSATGADYNEQFF.

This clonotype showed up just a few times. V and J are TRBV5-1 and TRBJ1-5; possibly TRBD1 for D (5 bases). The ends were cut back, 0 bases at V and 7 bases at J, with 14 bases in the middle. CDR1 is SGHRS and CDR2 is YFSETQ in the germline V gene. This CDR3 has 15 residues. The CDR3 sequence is CASSLAGGVGQPQHF. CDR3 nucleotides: TGCGCCAGCAGCTTGGCCGGAGGGGTTGGACAGCCCCAGCATTTT.

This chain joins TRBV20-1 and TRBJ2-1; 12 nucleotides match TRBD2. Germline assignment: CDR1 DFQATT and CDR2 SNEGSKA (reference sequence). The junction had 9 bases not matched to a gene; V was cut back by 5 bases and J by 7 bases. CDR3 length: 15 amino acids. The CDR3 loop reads CSAGPTSGRTNEQFF. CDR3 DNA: TGCAGTGCTGGCCCGACTAGCGGGAGAACAAATGAGCAGTTCTTC.

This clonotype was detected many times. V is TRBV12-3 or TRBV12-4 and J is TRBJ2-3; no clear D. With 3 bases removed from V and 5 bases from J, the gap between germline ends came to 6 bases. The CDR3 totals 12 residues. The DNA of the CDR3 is TGTGCCAGCAGTTTGTTCCAAGATACGCAGTATTTT. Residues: CASSLFQDTQYF.